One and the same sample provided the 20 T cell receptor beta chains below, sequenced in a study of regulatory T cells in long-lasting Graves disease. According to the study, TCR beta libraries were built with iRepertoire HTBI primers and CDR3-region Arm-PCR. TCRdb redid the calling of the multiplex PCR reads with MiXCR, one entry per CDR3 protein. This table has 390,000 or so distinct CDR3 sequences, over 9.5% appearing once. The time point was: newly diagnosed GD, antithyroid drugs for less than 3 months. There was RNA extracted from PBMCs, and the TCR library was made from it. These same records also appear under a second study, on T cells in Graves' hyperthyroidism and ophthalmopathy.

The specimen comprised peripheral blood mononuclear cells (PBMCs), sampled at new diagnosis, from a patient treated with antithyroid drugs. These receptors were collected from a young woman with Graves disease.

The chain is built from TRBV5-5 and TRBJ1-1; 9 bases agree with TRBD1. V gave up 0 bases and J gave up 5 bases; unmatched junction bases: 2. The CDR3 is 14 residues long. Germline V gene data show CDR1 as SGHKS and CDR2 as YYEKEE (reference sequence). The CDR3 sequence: CASSLDRGRTEAFF. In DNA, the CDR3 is TGTGCCAGCAGCTTGGACAGGGGGCGTACTGAAGCTTTCTTT.

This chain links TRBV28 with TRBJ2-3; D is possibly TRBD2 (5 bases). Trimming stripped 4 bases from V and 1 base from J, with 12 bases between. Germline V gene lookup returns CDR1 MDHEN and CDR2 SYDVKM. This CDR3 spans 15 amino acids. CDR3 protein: CASSSLSAGTDTQYF. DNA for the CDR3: TGTGCCAGCAGTTCCCTTAGCGCCGGCACAGATACGCAGTATTTT.

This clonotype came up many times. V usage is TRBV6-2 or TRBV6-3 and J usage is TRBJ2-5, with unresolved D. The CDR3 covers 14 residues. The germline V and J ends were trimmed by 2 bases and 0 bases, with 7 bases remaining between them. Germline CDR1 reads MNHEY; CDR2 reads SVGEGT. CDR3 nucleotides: TGTGCCAGCAGTTACCCACTGCACCAAGAGACCCAGTACTTC. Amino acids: CASSYPLHQETQYF.

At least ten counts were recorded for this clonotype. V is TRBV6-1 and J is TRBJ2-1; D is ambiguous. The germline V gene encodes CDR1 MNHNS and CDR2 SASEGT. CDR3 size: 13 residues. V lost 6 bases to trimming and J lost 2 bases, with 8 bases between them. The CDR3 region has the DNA TGTGCCAGCAGGGAGTCGGCCTACAATGAGCAGTTCTTC. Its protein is CASRESAYNEQFF.

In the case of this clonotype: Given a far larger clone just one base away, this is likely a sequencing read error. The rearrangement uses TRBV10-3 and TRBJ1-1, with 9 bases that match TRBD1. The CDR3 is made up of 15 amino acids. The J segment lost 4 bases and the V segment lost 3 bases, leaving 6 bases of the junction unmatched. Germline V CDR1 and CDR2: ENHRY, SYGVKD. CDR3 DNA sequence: TGTGCCATCAGTGATTCCGGGACAGGGTTCACTGAAGCTTTCTTT. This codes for CAISDSGTGFTEAFF.

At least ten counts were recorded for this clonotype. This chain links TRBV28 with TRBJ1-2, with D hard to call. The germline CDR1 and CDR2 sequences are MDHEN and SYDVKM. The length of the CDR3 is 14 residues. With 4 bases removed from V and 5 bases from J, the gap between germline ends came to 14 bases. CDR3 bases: TGTGCCAGCAGTTCCCCCGGGGTAGAATATGGCTACACCTTC. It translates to CASSSPGVEYGYTF.

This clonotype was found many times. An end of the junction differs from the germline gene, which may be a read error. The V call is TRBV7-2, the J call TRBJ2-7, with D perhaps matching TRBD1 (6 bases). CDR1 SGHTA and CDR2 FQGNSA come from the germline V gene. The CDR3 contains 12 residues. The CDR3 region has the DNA TGTGCCAGCAGCTTAGATCTGGGACAACAGAGCTTC. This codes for CASSLDLGQQSF.

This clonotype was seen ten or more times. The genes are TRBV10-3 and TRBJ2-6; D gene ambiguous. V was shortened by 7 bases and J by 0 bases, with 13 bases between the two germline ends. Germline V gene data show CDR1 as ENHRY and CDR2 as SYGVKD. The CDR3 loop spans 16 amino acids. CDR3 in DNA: TGTGCCATCAATGAACGATTAATCTCTGGGGCCAACGTCCTGACTTTC. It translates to CAINERLISGANVLTF.

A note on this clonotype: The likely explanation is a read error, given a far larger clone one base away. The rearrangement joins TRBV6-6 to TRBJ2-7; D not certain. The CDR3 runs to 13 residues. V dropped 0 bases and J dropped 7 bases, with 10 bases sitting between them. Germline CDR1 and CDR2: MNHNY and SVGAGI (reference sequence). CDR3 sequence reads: CASSYSSSSEQYF. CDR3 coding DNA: TGTGCCAGCAGTTACTCGTCGTCATCAGAGCAGTACTTC.

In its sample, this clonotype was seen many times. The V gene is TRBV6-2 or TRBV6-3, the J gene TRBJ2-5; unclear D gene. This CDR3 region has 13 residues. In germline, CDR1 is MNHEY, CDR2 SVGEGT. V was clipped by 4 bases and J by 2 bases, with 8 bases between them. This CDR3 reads CASSLDAQETQYF. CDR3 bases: TGTGCCAGCAGTTTGGATGCTCAAGAGACCCAGTACTTC.

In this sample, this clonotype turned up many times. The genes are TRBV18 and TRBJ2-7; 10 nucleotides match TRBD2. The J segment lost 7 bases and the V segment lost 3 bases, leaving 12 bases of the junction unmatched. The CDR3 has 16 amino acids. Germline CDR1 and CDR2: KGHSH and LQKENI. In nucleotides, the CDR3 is TGTGCCAGCTCACCCTCTAGCGGGAGTGTCGTTCGGGAGCAGTACTTC. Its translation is CASSPSSGSVVREQYF.

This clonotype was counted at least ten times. CDR3 in DNA: TGCGCCAGCAGCTTGGCCGGCCGGTCCGTCGATGAGCAGTTCTTC. It specifies CASSLAGRSVDEQFF. V and J are TRBV5-1 and TRBJ2-1; no firm D call. Germline CDR1 is SGHRS and CDR2 is YFSETQ. V gave up 0 bases and J gave up 8 bases, with 15 bases separating them. The CDR3 extends over 15 amino acids.

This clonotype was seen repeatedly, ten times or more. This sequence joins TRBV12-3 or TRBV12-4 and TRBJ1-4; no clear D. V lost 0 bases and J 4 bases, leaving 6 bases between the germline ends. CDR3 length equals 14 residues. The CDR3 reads CASSLAGSNEKLFF. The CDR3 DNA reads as TGTGCCAGCAGTTTAGCGGGCAGTAATGAAAAACTGTTTTTT.

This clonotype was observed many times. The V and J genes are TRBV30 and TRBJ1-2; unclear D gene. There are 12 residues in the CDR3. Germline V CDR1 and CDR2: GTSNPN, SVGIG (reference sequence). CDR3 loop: CALEHRNYGYTF. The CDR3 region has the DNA TGTGCTCTAGAACATCGGAACTATGGCTACACCTTC.

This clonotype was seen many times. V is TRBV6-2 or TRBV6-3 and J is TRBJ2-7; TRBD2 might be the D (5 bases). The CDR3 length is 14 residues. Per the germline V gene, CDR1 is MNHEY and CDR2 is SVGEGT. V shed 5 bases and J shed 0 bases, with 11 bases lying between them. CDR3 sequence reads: CASSKDGLSYEQYF. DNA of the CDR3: TGTGCCAGCAGTAAAGACGGACTCTCCTACGAGCAGTACTTC.

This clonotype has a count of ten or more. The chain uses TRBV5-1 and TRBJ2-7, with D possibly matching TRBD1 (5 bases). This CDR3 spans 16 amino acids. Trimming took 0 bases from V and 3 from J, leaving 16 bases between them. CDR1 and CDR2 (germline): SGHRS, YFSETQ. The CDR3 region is CASSLARDPGIYEQYF. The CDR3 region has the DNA TGCGCCAGCAGCTTGGCCAGGGATCCAGGGATCTACGAGCAGTACTTC.

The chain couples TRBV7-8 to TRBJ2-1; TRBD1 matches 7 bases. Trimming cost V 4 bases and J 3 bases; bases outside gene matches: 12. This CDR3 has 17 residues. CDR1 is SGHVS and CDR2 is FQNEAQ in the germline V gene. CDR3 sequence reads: CASSSATGTPFYNEQFF. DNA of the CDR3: TGTGCCAGCAGCTCGGCGACAGGGACCCCTTTCTACAATGAGCAGTTCTTC.

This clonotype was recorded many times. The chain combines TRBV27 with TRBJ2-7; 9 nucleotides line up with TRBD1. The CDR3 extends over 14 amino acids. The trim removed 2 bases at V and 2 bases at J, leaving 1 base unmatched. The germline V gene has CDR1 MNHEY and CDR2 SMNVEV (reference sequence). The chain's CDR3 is CASSLTGGAYEQYF. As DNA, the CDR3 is TGTGCCAGCAGTTTAACAGGGGGCGCCTACGAGCAGTACTTC.

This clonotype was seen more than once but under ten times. The CDR3 loop reads CSAREGRGTTGELFF. CDR3 DNA: TGCAGTGCTCGGGAGGGACGGGGAACTACCGGGGAGCTGTTTTTT. The chain employs TRBV20-1 and TRBJ2-2; 8 positions match TRBD2. CDR1 is DFQATT, CDR2 SNEGSKA, per germline (reference sequence). The CDR3 consists of 15 residues. Trimming took 5 bases from V and 5 from J; bases not matched to a gene: 10.

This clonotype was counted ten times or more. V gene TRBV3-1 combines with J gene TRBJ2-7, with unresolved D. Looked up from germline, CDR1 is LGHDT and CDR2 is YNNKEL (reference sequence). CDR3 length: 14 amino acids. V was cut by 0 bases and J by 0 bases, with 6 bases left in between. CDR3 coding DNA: TGTGCCAGCAGCCAAGATTCCGACTCCTACGAGCAGTACTTC. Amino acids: CASSQDSDSYEQYF.